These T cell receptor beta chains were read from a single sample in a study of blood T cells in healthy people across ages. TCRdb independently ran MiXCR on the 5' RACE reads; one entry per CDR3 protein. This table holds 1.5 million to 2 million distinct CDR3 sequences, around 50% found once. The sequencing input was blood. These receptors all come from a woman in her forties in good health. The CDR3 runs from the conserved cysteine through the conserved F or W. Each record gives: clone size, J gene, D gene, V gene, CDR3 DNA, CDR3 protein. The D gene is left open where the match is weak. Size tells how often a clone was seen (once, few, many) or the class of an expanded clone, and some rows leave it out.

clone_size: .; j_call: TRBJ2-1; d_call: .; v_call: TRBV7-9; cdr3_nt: TGTGCCAGCAGCGCCTTAGGGATCAATGAGCAGTTCTTC; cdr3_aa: CASSALGINEQFF
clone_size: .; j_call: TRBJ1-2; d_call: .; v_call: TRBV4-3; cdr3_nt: TGCGCCAGCAGCCAAGATACCCAGGGTGGCTTCTATGGCTACACCTTC; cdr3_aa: CASSQDTQGGFYGYTF
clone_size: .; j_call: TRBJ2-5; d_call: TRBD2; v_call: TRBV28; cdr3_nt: TGTGCCAGCGGCCGACTAGCGAAGGGAGAAGAGACCCAGTACTTC; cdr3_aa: CASGRLAKGEETQYF
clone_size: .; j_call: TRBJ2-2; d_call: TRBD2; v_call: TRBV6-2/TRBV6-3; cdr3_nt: TGTGCCAGCAGTTATTCCAGCGGGGGGGCCAAGACCGGGGAGCTGTTTTTT; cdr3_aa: CASSYSSGGAKTGELFF
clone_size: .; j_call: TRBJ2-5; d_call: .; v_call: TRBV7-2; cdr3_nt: TGTGCCAGCAGCTCCGCACTAGCCCCACAAGAGACCCAGTACTTC; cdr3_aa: CASSSALAPQETQYF
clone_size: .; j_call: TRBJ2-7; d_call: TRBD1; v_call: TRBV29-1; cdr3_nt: TGCAGCGGCGCGGACAGGATCAATGAGCAGTACTTC; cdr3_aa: CSGADRINEQYF
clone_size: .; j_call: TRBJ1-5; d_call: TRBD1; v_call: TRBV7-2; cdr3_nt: TGTGCCAGCAGCTTAGTAGACAGGGGGGGCAATCAGCCCCAGCATTTT; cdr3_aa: CASSLVDRGGNQPQHF
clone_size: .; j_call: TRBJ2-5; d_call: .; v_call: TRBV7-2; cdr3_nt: TGTGCCAGCAGCTTAGTGGGGGTTGGGATAGGGGAGACCCAGTACTTC; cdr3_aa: CASSLVGVGIGETQYF
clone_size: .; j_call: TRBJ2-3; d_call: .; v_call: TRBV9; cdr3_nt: TGTGCCAGCAGCTTAGGACCGGACGGGAGCACAGATACGCAGTATTTT; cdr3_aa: CASSLGPDGSTDTQYF
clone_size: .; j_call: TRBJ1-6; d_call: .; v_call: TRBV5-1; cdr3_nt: TGCGCCAGCAGCCATGGGGTAAGCTCCTATAATTCACCCCTCCACTTT; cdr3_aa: CASSHGVSSYNSPLHF
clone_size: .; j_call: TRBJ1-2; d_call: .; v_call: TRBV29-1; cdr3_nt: TGCAGCGTGGCTAATGCTCCTTCGGGCTACACCTTC; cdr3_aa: CSVANAPSGYTF
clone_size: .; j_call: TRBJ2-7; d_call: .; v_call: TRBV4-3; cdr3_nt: TGCGCCAGCAGCCAACTTAGTGGCTCCGAGCAGTACTTC; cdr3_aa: CASSQLSGSEQYF
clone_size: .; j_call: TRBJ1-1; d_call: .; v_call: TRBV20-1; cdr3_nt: TGCAGTGCTAGAATTGGTGGCAGGATGAACACTGAAGCTTTCTTT; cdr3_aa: CSARIGGRMNTEAFF
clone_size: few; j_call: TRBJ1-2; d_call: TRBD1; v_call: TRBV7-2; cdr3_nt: TGTGCCAGCAGCTTATTATCTGGACAGGGGGGGAACTATGGCTACACCTTC; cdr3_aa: CASSLLSGQGGNYGYTF
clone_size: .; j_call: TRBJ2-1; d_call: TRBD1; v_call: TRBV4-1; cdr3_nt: TGCGCCAGCAGCCAAGATGATCGGGACAGGTACTACAATGAGCAGTTCTTC; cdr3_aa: CASSQDDRDRYYNEQFF
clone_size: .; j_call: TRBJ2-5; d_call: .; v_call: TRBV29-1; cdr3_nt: TGCAGCGTTGAGGTAGGGGGATGGACCCAGTACTTC; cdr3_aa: CSVEVGGWTQYF
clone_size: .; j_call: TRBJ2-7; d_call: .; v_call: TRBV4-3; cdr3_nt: TGCGCCAGCAGCCAAGATGTGGCCTACGAGCAGTACTTC; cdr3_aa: CASSQDVAYEQYF
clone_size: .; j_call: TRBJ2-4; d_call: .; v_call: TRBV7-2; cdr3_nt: TGTGCCAGCAGCCCCAGGCAAAGGGGGGTCGCAAACATTCAGTACTTC; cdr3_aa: CASSPRQRGVANIQYF
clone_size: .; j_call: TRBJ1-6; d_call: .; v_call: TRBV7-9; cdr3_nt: TGTGCCAGCAGCTTCGAAGGGTCTCCCCACAATTCACCCCTCCACTTT; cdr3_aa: CASSFEGSPHNSPLHF
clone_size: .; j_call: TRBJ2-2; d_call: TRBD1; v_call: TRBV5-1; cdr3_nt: TGCGCCAGCAATGATCCGGGACAGGGCCGACTGGGGGAGCTGTTTTTT; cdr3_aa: CASNDPGQGRLGELFF
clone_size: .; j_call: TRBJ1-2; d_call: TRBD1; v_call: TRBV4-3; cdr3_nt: TGCGCCAGCAGCCGAGCTGACAGGGAGGCCTATGGCTACACCTTC; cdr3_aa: CASSRADREAYGYTF
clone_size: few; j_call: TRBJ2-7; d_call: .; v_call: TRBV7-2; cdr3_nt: TGTGCCAGCAGCCCCACAGAATACGAGCAGTACTTC; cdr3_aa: CASSPTEYEQYF
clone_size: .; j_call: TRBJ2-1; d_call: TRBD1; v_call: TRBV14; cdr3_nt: TGTGCCAGCAGCCAAGGCCCTCAGACAGGGTGGGAGCAGTTCTTC; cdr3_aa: CASSQGPQTGWEQFF
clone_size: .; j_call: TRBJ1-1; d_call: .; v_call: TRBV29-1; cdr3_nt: TGCAGCGCTGCGTTACCGGGACTTTACACTGAAGCTTTCTTT; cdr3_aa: CSAALPGLYTEAFF
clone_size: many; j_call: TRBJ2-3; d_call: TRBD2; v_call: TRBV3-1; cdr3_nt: TGTGCCAGCAGCCAAACTAGCGGGGGGGCAGATACGCAGTATTTT; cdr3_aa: CASSQTSGGADTQYF
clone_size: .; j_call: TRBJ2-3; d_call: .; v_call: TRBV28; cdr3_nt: TGTGCCAGCAGTTTATCATCCCAGAGGGTGGCAGATACGCAGTATTTT; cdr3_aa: CASSLSSQRVADTQYF
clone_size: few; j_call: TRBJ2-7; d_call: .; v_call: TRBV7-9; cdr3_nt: TGTGCCAGCATCCTACCCGGGAAGGAGGGCCCCTACGAGCAGTACTTC; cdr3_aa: CASILPGKEGPYEQYF
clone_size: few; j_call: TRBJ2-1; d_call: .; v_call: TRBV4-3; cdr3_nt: TGCGCCAGCAGCCAAGATGGGGAAACCTCCTACAATGAGCAGTTCTTC; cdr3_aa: CASSQDGETSYNEQFF
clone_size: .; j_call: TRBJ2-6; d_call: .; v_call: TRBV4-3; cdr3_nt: TGCGCCAGCAGCCAAGATTCAACCGCGAACTCTGGGGCCAACGTCCTGACTTTC; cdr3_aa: CASSQDSTANSGANVLTF
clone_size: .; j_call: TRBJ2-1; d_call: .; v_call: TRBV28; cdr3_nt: TGTGCCAGCAGGCAGGGAGGACAGTCAACGGGGAGTGAGCAGTTCTTC; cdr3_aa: CASRQGGQSTGSEQFF
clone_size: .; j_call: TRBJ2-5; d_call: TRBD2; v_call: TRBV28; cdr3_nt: TGTGCCAGCCTCACACGCGGACTAGCGAGGGGAGAGACCCAGTACTTC; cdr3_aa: CASLTRGLARGETQYF
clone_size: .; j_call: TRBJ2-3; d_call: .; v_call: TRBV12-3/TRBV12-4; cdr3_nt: TGTGCCAGCAGTTTACGGCGGCTGTCCGGAGCAGATACGCAGTATTTT; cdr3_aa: CASSLRRLSGADTQYF
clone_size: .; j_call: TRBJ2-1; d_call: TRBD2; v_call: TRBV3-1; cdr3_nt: TGTGCCAGCAGCCCCGGGGGGGGAGGCGGTTACGTCAATGAGCAGTTCTTC; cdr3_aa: CASSPGGGGGYVNEQFF
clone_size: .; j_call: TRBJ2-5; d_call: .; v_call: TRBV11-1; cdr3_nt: TGTGCCAGCAGCTTATCCTCGGACAGTCTGTACCAAGAGACCCAGTACTTC; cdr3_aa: CASSLSSDSLYQETQYF
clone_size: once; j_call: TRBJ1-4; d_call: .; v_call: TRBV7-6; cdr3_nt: TGTGCCAGCAGCGTAGCGGACAGAATTAATGAAAAACTGTTTTTT; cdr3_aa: CASSVADRINEKLFF
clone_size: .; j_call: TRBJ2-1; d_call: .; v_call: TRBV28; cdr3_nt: TGTGCCAGCAGTTTTAAGGGGCGGGAGCAGTTCTTC; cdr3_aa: CASSFKGREQFF
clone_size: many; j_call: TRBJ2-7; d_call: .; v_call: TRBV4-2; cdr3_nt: TGTGCCAGCGGATATACCGGGGCCGGTGGCTCGTCCTACGAGCAGTACTTC; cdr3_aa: CASGYTGAGGSSYEQYF
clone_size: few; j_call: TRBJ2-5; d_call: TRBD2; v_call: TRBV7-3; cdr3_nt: TGTGCCAGCAGCACTAGCGGGCGCACCCAAGAGACCCAGTACTTC; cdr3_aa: CASSTSGRTQETQYF
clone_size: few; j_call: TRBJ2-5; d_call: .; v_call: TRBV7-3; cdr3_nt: TGTGCCAGCAGCTTAAAGGGAAGGGGAGCAGAGACCCAGTACTTC; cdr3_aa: CASSLKGRGAETQYF
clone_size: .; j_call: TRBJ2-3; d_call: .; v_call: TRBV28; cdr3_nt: TGTGCCAGCAGTCCACGACAGAACACAGATACGCAGTATTTT; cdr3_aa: CASSPRQNTDTQYF
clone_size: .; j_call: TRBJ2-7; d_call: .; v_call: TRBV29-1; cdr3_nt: TGCAGCGTTCGGGAGTACAATGAGCAGTACTTC; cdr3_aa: CSVREYNEQYF
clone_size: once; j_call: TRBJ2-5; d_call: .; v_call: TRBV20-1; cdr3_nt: TGCAGTGCTAGTGATGAGAGGGGCTCCCAAGAGACCCAGTACTTC; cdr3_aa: CSASDERGSQETQYF
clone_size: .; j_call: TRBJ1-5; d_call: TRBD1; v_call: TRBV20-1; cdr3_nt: TGCAGTGCTGCTCCGGGACAGGGTCTTTCTCAGCCCCAGCATTTT; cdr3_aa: CSAAPGQGLSQPQHF